A selection of T cell receptor beta chains follows, all from one sample in a study of blood T cell repertoires in COVID-19. TCRdb's table, derived via immunoSEQ multiplex PCR, lists solely in-frame clones and lacks some. The sample lists roughly 100,000 clones, over 80% occurring once. Sequenced: peripheral blood. These receptors all come from a man between 65 and 80 years old with active or convalescent COVID-19. Both conserved end residues are part of each CDR3. A D gene is named only where the DNA matches it firmly. Clone size is given for some rows only: seen once, a few or many times, or a class if the clone is expanded.

size	V	J	D	CDR3	DNA
.	TRBV14	TRBJ2-7	.	CASSQEREQYF	TGTGCCAGCAGCCAAGAGCGCGAGCAGTACTTC
.	TRBV11-2	TRBJ2-1	TRBD1	CASSLTGGLSSYNEQFF	TGTGCCAGCAGCTTAACAGGGGGCTTGAGCTCCTACAATGAGCAGTTCTTC
.	TRBV6-2/TRBV6-3	TRBJ1-5	TRBD1	CASSYLGTGGLSNQPQHF	TGTGCCAGCAGTTACTTGGGGACAGGGGGCCTGTCTAATCAGCCCCAGCATTTT
few	TRBV30	TRBJ1-3	.	CAWSGQSSGNTIYF	TGTGCCTGGAGCGGACAGAGCTCTGGAAACACCATATATTTT
few	TRBV9	TRBJ1-2	.	CASSVAENYGYTF	TGTGCCAGCAGCGTAGCGGAGAACTATGGCTACACCTTC
few	TRBV3-1/TRBV3-2	TRBJ1-2	.	CASRPQTSQVNYGYTF	TGTGCCAGCAGGCCTCAGACCTCTCAGGTTAACTATGGCTACACCTTC
.	TRBV20-1	TRBJ1-5	TRBD1	CSASRDSPNQPQHF	TGCAGTGCTAGTCGGGACAGCCCCAATCAGCCCCAGCATTTT
once	TRBV5-8	TRBJ1-2	TRBD1	CASSDQSGTVITYGYTF	TGTGCCAGCAGCGACCAGTCCGGGACAGTCATTACCTATGGCTACACCTTC
.	TRBV7-2	TRBJ2-3	.	CASSSRGDTQYF	TGTGCCAGCAGCTCGAGGGGGGATACGCAGTATTTT
few	TRBV18	TRBJ2-4	.	CASSQGMVAKNIQYF	TGTGCCAGCTCTCAGGGGATGGTTGCCAAAAACATTCAGTACTTC
.	TRBV28	TRBJ1-2	.	CASSLLGPNYGYTF	TGTGCCAGCAGTCTTCTGGGCCCTAACTATGGCTACACCTTC
.	TRBV7-2	TRBJ1-1	.	CASSPYGSETEAFF	TGTGCCAGCAGCCCCTACGGGAGTGAGACTGAAGCTTTCTTT
.	TRBV5-4	TRBJ2-1	.	CASSLVQGTLALTNEQFF	TGTGCCAGCAGCTTGGTGCAGGGTACCCTTGCCCTTACAAATGAGCAGTTCTTC
once	TRBV6-6	TRBJ2-7	TRBD1	CASRTGLGEQYF	TGTGCCAGCAGGACAGGGTTGGGCGAGCAGTACTTC
few	TRBV28	TRBJ1-4	.	CASRFDPGEDEKLFF	TGTGCCAGCAGATTCGACCCCGGGGAGGACGAAAAACTGTTTTTT
.	TRBV7-9	TRBJ2-3	TRBD2	CASNGAGITDTQYF	TGTGCCAGCAACGGAGCGGGGATCACAGATACGCAGTATTTT
.	TRBV2	TRBJ2-3	TRBD2	CASSQAGNPGDTQYF	TGTGCCAGCAGCCAAGCGGGGAATCCGGGAGATACGCAGTATTTT
once	TRBV4-2	TRBJ2-1	.	CASSEEPTRNEQFF	TGTGCCAGCAGTGAAGAACCGACTAGAAATGAGCAGTTCTTC
.	TRBV19	TRBJ2-4	TRBD1	CASSRQGSKNIQYF	TGTGCCAGTAGCCGACAGGGGTCCAAAAACATTCAGTACTTC
.	TRBV7-8	TRBJ1-3	.	CASSLDGPLSGNTIYF	TGTGCCAGCAGCTTAGATGGGCCACTCTCTGGAAACACCATATATTTT
.	TRBV2	TRBJ2-7	TRBD1	CASSTGGAGYEQYF	TGTGCCAGCAGCACAGGGGGCGCGGGATACGAGCAGTACTTC
.	TRBV24-1	TRBJ2-3	TRBD2	CATRRTSGGTDTQYF	TGTGCCACCCGCCGAACTAGCGGGGGGACAGATACGCAGTATTTT
.	TRBV30	TRBJ1-1	TRBD1	CAWSEGATEAFF	TGTGCCTGGAGTGAGGGGGCCACTGAAGCTTTCTTT
.	TRBV27	TRBJ2-3	.	CASTGGLRTDTQYF	TGTGCCAGCACCGGTGGACTACGCACAGATACGCAGTATTTT
.	TRBV3-1/TRBV3-2	TRBJ1-6	.	CASSQETVCSYNSPLHF	TGTGCCAGCAGCCAAGAAACAGTATGCTCCTATAATTCACCCCTCCACTTT
.	TRBV6-5	TRBJ2-3	.	CASSDRDSLADTQYF	TGTGCCAGCAGCGACCGGGACTCCTTGGCGGATACGCAGTATTTT
.	TRBV28	TRBJ2-5	TRBD1	CASSSRTGGIETQYF	TGTGCCAGCAGTTCGCGGACAGGGGGTATAGAGACCCAGTACTTC
.	TRBV24-1	TRBJ1-6	TRBD1	CATSDPDRVRTPLHF	TGTGCCACCAGTGACCCGGACAGGGTGAGGACACCCCTCCACTTT
.	TRBV4-1	TRBJ1-1	TRBD1	CASSQGRDRVGLNTEAFF	TGCGCCAGCAGCCAAGGGAGGGACAGGGTTGGGTTGAACACTGAAGCTTTCTTT
.	TRBV10-3	TRBJ1-6	.	CAIRTTGLDSPLHF	TGTGCCATCAGGACGACAGGCCTAGATTCACCCCTCCACTTT
.	TRBV30	TRBJ1-2	.	CAWRPSVNYGYTF	TGTGCCTGGAGACCCAGTGTGAACTATGGCTACACCTTC
once	TRBV6-6	TRBJ2-1	TRBD2	CASSLGGGYNEQFF	TGTGCCAGCAGTTTGGGGGGGGGCTACAATGAGCAGTTCTTC
.	TRBV11-2	TRBJ2-2	TRBD1	CASSLGTWDRNTGELFF	TGTGCCAGCAGCTTAGGGACGTGGGACAGGAACACCGGGGAGCTGTTTTTT
.	TRBV7-3	TRBJ2-2	.	CASSLTFGGGGELFF	TGTGCCAGCAGCTTAACGTTCGGAGGCGGCGGGGAGCTGTTTTTT
.	TRBV19	TRBJ2-3	TRBD2	CASSILAGVDTQYF	TGTGCCAGTAGTATCCTAGCGGGGGTAGATACGCAGTATTTT
.	TRBV28	TRBJ1-1	.	CASSSPGRGRTTEAFF	TGTGCCAGCAGTTCCCCTGGGCGGGGGAGGACCACTGAAGCTTTCTTT
.	TRBV4-2	TRBJ2-1	TRBD2	CASSQGDYLAGAYNEQFF	TGTGCCAGCAGCCAAGGGGACTATCTAGCGGGGGCCTACAATGAGCAGTTCTTC
.	TRBV4-1	TRBJ2-7	.	CASSRLWTSSYEQYF	TGCGCCAGCAGCCGCCTTTGGACATCCTCCTACGAGCAGTACTTC
once	TRBV5-1	TRBJ2-5	.	CASSSPPGETQYF	TGCGCCAGCAGTTCCCCACCGGGAGAGACCCAGTACTTC
once	TRBV3-1/TRBV3-2	TRBJ2-5	.	CASSQDQKGPGETQYF	TGTGCCAGCAGCCAAGATCAGAAGGGGCCGGGAGAGACCCAGTACTTC
once	TRBV11-2	TRBJ2-2	TRBD1	CASSLVGQGLSTNTGELFF	TGTGCCAGCAGCTTAGTTGGACAGGGCCTCTCTACGAACACCGGGGAGCTGTTTTTT
.	TRBV19	TRBJ2-3	.	CASSSQSTDTQYF	TGTGCCAGTAGTTCTCAGAGCACAGATACGCAGTATTTT
.	TRBV5-1	TRBJ1-6	TRBD1	CASSRTGDNSPLHF	TGCGCCAGCAGCAGGACAGGGGATAATTCACCCCTCCACTTT
.	TRBV6-7	TRBJ2-7	TRBD1	CASLNSGTGEIEQYF	TGTGCCTCTTTGAATTCCGGGACAGGGGAAATCGAGCAGTACTTC
.	TRBV7-2	TRBJ2-1	TRBD1	CASTGQGGINEQFF	TGTGCCAGCACAGGACAGGGGGGCATCAATGAGCAGTTCTTC
.	TRBV19	TRBJ1-6	.	CASSLDSAQRNSPLHF	TGTGCCAGTAGTCTCGACAGCGCTCAGAGAAATTCACCCCTCCACTTT
.	TRBV27	TRBJ1-1	.	CASRRGGNTEAFF	TGTGCCAGCAGAAGGGGGGGGAACACTGAAGCTTTCTTT